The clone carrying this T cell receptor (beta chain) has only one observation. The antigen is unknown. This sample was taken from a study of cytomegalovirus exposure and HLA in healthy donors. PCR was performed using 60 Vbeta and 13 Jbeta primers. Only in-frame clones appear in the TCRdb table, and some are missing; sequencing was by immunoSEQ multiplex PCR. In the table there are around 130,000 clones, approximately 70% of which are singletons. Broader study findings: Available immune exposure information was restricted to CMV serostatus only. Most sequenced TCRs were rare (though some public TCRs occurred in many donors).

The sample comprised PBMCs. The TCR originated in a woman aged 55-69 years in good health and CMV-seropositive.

The CDR3 here is CASSLSRTGGEQYF. In DNA, the CDR3 is TGTGCCAGCAGCTTATCTCGGACAGGGGGCGAGCAGTACTTC. This chain links TRBV7-3 with TRBJ2-7; TRBD1 aligns across 10 bases. The V gene's germline CDR1 is SGHTA and CDR2 FQGTGA. The length of the CDR3 is 14 residues. The V segment lost 2 bases and the J segment 6 bases; nucleotides outside the gene matches: 4.